Below are 8 T cell receptor beta chains sequenced from a single sample in a study of cytomegalovirus exposure and HLA in healthy donors (dated by TCRdb to the late 2010s). Receptor amplification or capture employed the immunoSEQ multiplex PCR assay. For the multiplex PCR, a mixture combining 60 forward primers for TCR Vbeta segments and 13 reverse primers for TCR Jbeta segments was used. The immuneACCESS repertoire file appears here via TCRdb, limited to in-frame rearrangements. These files lack a portion of the clones; in checked studies, under half of the deficit traces to unresolved V genes, and the cause of the others is not known. The table for this sample lists approximately 150,000 clones; 68% of them were counted only once. The leading ten clones occupy approximately 1.5% of the sample. The sequenced sample consisted of PBMCs. The receptors derive from a man in his fifties or sixties in good health and CMV-seronegative.

The J gene is TRBJ1-1, the V gene TRBV5-1; TRBD1 aligns across 7 bases. The germline V gene has CDR1 SGHRS and CDR2 YFSETQ. The V and J ends lost 4 bases and 1 base, in that order; junction bases with no gene match: 10. The CDR3 runs 16 residues. In nucleotides, the CDR3 is TGCGCCAGCAGCCGCCTCACCACAGGGGCGAACACTGAAGCTTTCTTT. This translates into CASSRLTTGANTEAFF.

CDR3: CASSHPTGERNQPQHF. CDR3 nucleotide sequence: TGCGCCAGCAGCCACCCGACAGGGGAGAGGAATCAGCCCCAGCATTTT. The chain couples TRBV4-1 to TRBJ1-5; 8 nucleotides agree with TRBD1. V lost 3 bases, J lost 4 bases, and 8 bases stayed unmatched. Looked up from germline, CDR1 is MGHRA and CDR2 is YSYEKL. This CDR3 has 16 amino acids.

This clone occurred a few times. The chain joins TRBV18 to TRBJ2-7; TRBD2 might be the D (6 bases). The CDR3 length is 13 residues. Per the germline V gene, CDR1 is KGHSH and CDR2 is LQKENI. V gave up 3 bases and J gave up 7 bases, with 13 bases separating them. CDR3 loop: CASSPEGSGEQYF. CDR3 DNA: TGTGCCAGCTCACCGGAGGGTTCGGGGGAGCAGTACTTC.

The V call is TRBV5-1, the J call TRBJ2-7, with TRBD1 as a possible D gene (6 bases). This CDR3 spans 16 amino acids. V was cut by 4 bases and J by 1 base, with 18 bases left in between. Germline V lookup: CDR1 SGHRS, CDR2 YFSETQ. CDR3 in DNA: TGCGCCAGCAGCCTTATCCGGGACACCTTATCCTACGAGCAGTACTTC. Translated: CASSLIRDTLSYEQYF.

This clone was detected only a few times. This chain connects TRBV27 to TRBJ2-7; maybe TRBD1 (5 bases). The CDR3 is 14 residues long. The V end was cut by 7 bases, the J end by 2 bases, with 15 bases between. Germline assignment: CDR1 MNHEY and CDR2 SMNVEV (reference sequence). The CDR3 spells CASMSGQLAYEQYF. The CDR3, as DNA: TGTGCCAGCATGTCAGGGCAGCTGGCCTACGAGCAGTACTTC.

This clone was detected a few times. The V and J genes are TRBV18 and TRBJ1-4, with 7 bases lining up with TRBD1. V lost 4 bases, J lost 4 bases, and 3 bases stayed unmatched. Germline lookup yields CDR1 KGHSH and CDR2 LQKENI. The CDR3 loop spans 14 amino acids. CDR3 residues: CASSRAGGNEKLFF. In nucleotides, the CDR3 is TGTGCCAGCTCACGGGCAGGGGGTAATGAAAAACTGTTTTTT.

In its sample, this clone was seen a few times. The chain uses TRBV5-1 and TRBJ2-5; no clear D gene. Germline-derived CDR1 and CDR2 are SGHRS and YFSETQ. This CDR3 spans 14 amino acids. V was clipped by 4 bases and J by 3 bases, with 13 bases between them. The CDR3 DNA sequence: TGCGCCAGCAGCCCCCCGACAATCAAAGAGACCCAGTACTTC. Amino acid sequence: CASSPPTIKETQYF.

The chain uses TRBV6-6 and TRBJ2-7; 8 nucleotides line up with TRBD2. V gave up 4 bases and J gave up 3 bases; unmatched junction bases: 8. The CDR3 is 15 amino acids. Germline loops: CDR1 MNHNY, CDR2 SVGAGI (reference sequence). DNA for the CDR3: TGTGCCAGCAGTTCCCCCTCCGGGGGGGACTACGAGCAGTACTTC. Its translation: CASSSPSGGDYEQYF.